These T cell receptor beta chains were read from a single sample in a study of molecular identifiers for immune sequencing clone quantification. TCRdb analysed the PCR reads with MiXCR anew, one entry per CDR3 protein. This table holds 600,000 to 650,000 distinct CDR3 sequences, about 20% found once. The sample consisted of naive CD8+ T cells from blood, with Jurkat cell RNA spiked in. Receptors originate from a human donor in good health. Some libraries in this study had Jurkat cell RNA spiked in. CDR3s include the opening cysteine and the closing phenylalanine or tryptophan. A D gene is named only where the DNA matches it firmly. Some rows have no size entry. The others give once, few or many, or a class for an expanded clone.

>TRBV20-1|TRBJ1-4|many|NA
CSARDRGLSYNEKLFF
TGCAGTGCTAGAGACAGGGGTCTGAGCTATAATGAAAAACTGTTTTTT
>TRBV4-3|TRBJ2-7|many|NA
CASSQEDDSTYEQYF
TGCGCCAGCAGCCAAGAAGATGACAGCACCTACGAGCAGTACTTC
>TRBV7-8|TRBJ2-3|many|NA
CASSLSGYNTDTQYF
TGTGCCAGCAGCTTAAGTGGGTATAACACAGATACGCAGTATTTT
>TRBV14|TRBJ1-1|many|NA
CASSQVGSHTEAFF
TGTGCCAGCAGCCAAGTGGGCAGCCACACTGAAGCTTTCTTT
>TRBV3-1|TRBJ2-1|NA|TRBD1
CASSQWPPTGSDEQFF
TGTGCCAGCAGCCAATGGCCTCCGACAGGGTCGGATGAGCAGTTCTTC
>TRBV27|TRBJ2-3|many|NA
CASRSGAGYTDTQYF
TGTGCCAGCAGGTCAGGGGCGGGATACACAGATACGCAGTATTTT
>TRBV5-1|TRBJ1-1|many|NA
CASSSDSHMNTEAFF
TGCGCCAGCAGTTCGGACAGCCACATGAACACTGAAGCTTTCTTT
>TRBV30|TRBJ2-6|many|NA
CAWSLGANVLTF
TGTGCCTGGAGTCTCGGGGCCAACGTCCTGACTTTC
>TRBV27|TRBJ1-1|many|NA
CASSFGPNMNTEAFF
TGTGCCAGCAGCTTCGGACCGAACATGAACACTGAAGCTTTCTTT
>TRBV27|TRBJ1-5|many|NA
CASSLASHSNQPQHF
TGTGCCAGCAGTTTGGCCAGTCATAGCAATCAGCCCCAGCATTTT
>TRBV5-3|TRBJ1-3|few|NA
CARSPGSQRSPSGNTIYF
TGTGCCAGAAGCCCGGGCTCCCAACGATCACCCTCTGGAAACACCATATATTTT
>TRBV20-1|TRBJ1-2|few|NA
CSARPQGLDYGYTF
TGCAGTGCTCGCCCCCAAGGGCTGGACTATGGCTACACCTTC
>TRBV6-5|TRBJ2-1|NA|TRBD1
CASSSGDSYNEQFF
TGTGCCAGCAGTTCTGGGGACAGTTACAATGAGCAGTTCTTC
>TRBV20-1|TRBJ2-3|many|NA
CSARDLDRISADRDTQYF
TGCAGTGCTAGAGATCTCGACCGAATCTCCGCCGATAGGGATACGCAGTATTTT
>TRBV24-1|TRBJ2-3|few|NA
CATSDPTGRLDTQYF
TGTGCCACCAGTGACCCTACAGGGAGACTCGATACGCAGTATTTT
>TRBV7-9|TRBJ1-6|few|NA
CASSVRDRNSPLHF
TGTGCCAGCAGCGTCCGGGACCGAAATTCACCCCTCCACTTT
>TRBV7-9|TRBJ2-7|NA|NA
CASSLGSSSSYEQYF
TGTGCCAGCAGCTTAGGCAGTTCGAGCTCCTACGAGCAGTACTTC
>TRBV10-2|TRBJ2-3|many|NA
CASSESTQIKDMTQYF
TGCGCCAGCAGTGAGTCGACTCAGATCAAGGATATGACGCAGTATTTT
>TRBV7-9|TRBJ2-7|NA|TRBD2
CASSLETGGPNEQYF
TGTGCCAGCAGCTTGGAAACGGGAGGGCCAAACGAGCAGTACTTC
>TRBV4-3|TRBJ1-1|many|NA
CASSQVTGLNTEAFF
TGCGCCAGCAGCCAAGTTACAGGGTTGAACACTGAAGCTTTCTTT